Listed below are T cell receptor beta chains from one sample, sequenced in a study of cytomegalovirus exposure and HLA in healthy donors. The table came from immunoSEQ multiplex PCR; TCRdb's copy has only in-frame clones and leaves some out. This table holds about 190,000 clones, roughly 82% found once. The sequencing sample was made of PBMCs. These receptors were collected from a man younger than 35 in good health and CMV-seropositive. CDR3s include the opening cysteine and the closing phenylalanine or tryptophan. A D gene is named only where the DNA matches it firmly. Only part of the rows carry a size: once, few, many, or a class if the clone is expanded.

13	TRBD1	TRBV30	TRBJ2-2	NA	CAWSARGSGELFF	TGTGCCTGGAGTGCCAGGGGGTCCGGGGAGCTGTTTTTT
15	NA	TRBV7-9	TRBJ1-2	NA	CASSYSSGSNYGYTF	TGTGCCAGCAGCTACTCTTCCGGGAGCAACTATGGCTACACCTTC
13	NA	TRBV6-1	TRBJ2-7	NA	CASDRGSSYEQYF	TGTGCCAGCGATCGGGGGTCCTCCTACGAGCAGTACTTC
16	TRBD1	TRBV10-3	TRBJ1-2	NA	CAISEPLPGTGPGYTF	TGTGCCATCAGTGAGCCACTACCCGGGACAGGGCCTGGCTACACCTTC
12	NA	TRBV10-3	TRBJ1-3	NA	CAISDMVNTIYF	TGTGCCATCAGCGACATGGTTAACACCATATATTTT
16	TRBD2	TRBV14	TRBJ2-1	NA	CASSQGRLAGINEQFF	TGTGCCAGCAGCCAAGGGAGACTAGCGGGAATCAATGAGCAGTTCTTC
16	NA	TRBV18	TRBJ1-1	NA	CASSLTMDRGSTEAFF	TGTGCCAGCTCACTAACGATGGACCGTGGGAGCACTGAAGCTTTCTTT
14	NA	TRBV5-6	TRBJ1-5	NA	CASSPPGSNQPQHF	TGTGCCAGCAGCCCACCCGGGAGCAATCAGCCCCAGCATTTT
16	TRBD2	TRBV7-3	TRBJ2-2	NA	CASSSLAGTNTGELFF	TGTGCCAGCAGCTCTCTAGCGGGGACGAACACCGGGGAGCTGTTTTTT
14	TRBD2	TRBV30	TRBJ2-3	NA	CAWSQAGGTDTQYF	TGTGCCTGGAGTCAAGCGGGAGGCACAGATACGCAGTATTTT
15	NA	TRBV5-1	TRBJ2-2	NA	CASSLVEANTGELFF	TGCGCCAGCAGCTTGGTCGAGGCGAACACCGGGGAGCTGTTTTTT
13	TRBD1	TRBV6-6	TRBJ2-7	NA	CASSYPDRDEQYF	TGTGCCAGCAGTTACCCCGACAGGGACGAGCAGTACTTC
11	NA	TRBV11-2	TRBJ2-7	NA	CASSPSREQYF	TGTGCCAGCAGTCCATCCAGGGAGCAGTACTTC
16	TRBD2	TRBV5-1	TRBJ2-3	NA	CASSLESSGTMDTQYF	TGCGCCAGCAGCTTGGAGTCTAGCGGGACCATGGATACGCAGTATTTT
16	TRBD2	TRBV27	TRBJ2-2	NA	CASRQNSGVNTGELFF	TGTGCCAGCAGGCAAAATAGCGGGGTGAACACCGGGGAGCTGTTTTTT
13	NA	TRBV13	TRBJ2-5	many	CASSLGAEETQYF	TGTGCCAGCAGCTTAGGAGCGGAAGAGACCCAGTACTTC
13	NA	TRBV27	TRBJ1-1	NA	CASSPGQFTEAFF	TGTGCCAGCAGCCCCGGACAGTTCACTGAAGCTTTCTTT
12	NA	TRBV28	TRBJ1-2	NA	CASSEYHGKYTF	TGTGCCAGCAGTGAATATCACGGGAAATACACCTTC
15	TRBD2	TRBV11-1	TRBJ2-7	NA	CASSWGTSGKYEQYF	TGTGCCAGCAGCTGGGGGACTAGCGGGAAGTACGAGCAGTACTTC
15	NA	TRBV28	TRBJ1-4	NA	CASSIGGGRDEKLFF	TGTGCCAGCAGTATCGGGGGGGGACGGGATGAAAAACTGTTTTTT
18	TRBD1	TRBV30	TRBJ1-5	NA	CAWSQGDRAYYSNQPQHF	TGTGCCTGGAGTCAAGGGGACAGGGCGTACTATAGCAATCAGCCCCAGCATTTT
11	NA	TRBV7-6	TRBJ1-3	NA	CASSLGNTIYF	TGTGCCAGCAGCCTCGGAAACACCATATATTTT
15	NA	TRBV2	TRBJ2-7	few	CASRSPRQAQSEQYF	TGTGCCAGCAGGAGCCCCCGACAGGCCCAGAGCGAGCAGTACTTC
16	TRBD2	TRBV4-3	TRBJ2-3	NA	CASSLSGTSGRGTQYF	TGCGCCAGCAGCCTCTCCGGGACTAGCGGGAGAGGGACGCAGTATTTT
14	TRBD2	TRBV4-2	TRBJ2-7	NA	CASSQDGGRLEQYF	TGTGCCAGCAGCCAAGATGGCGGGAGGTTGGAGCAGTACTTC
15	TRBD2	TRBV7-9	TRBJ2-5	once	CASSLASGTTVTQYF	TGTGCCAGCAGCTTAGCCTCCGGGACTACGGTGACCCAGTACTTC
18	NA	TRBV5-6	TRBJ1-2	NA	CASSLGQSRKRENYGYTF	TGTGCCAGCAGCTTGGGACAGTCGAGGAAGCGGGAAAACTATGGCTACACCTTC
15	NA	TRBV5-1	TRBJ2-7	NA	CASSWRSGSPYEQYF	TGCGCCAGCAGCTGGAGGTCCGGGAGCCCATACGAGCAGTACTTC
15	NA	TRBV7-9	TRBJ1-5	once	CASSLGLGGDQPQHF	TGTGCCAGCAGCTTAGGCCTCGGGGGGGATCAGCCCCAGCATTTT
13	TRBD1	TRBV28	TRBJ1-1	once	CASSYRQGGWAFF	TGTGCCAGCAGCTACAGACAGGGGGGTTGGGCTTTCTTT
18	TRBD2	TRBV5-1	TRBJ2-1	NA	CASREYQLATSSYNEQFF	TGCGCCAGCAGAGAATACCAACTAGCGACGAGCTCCTACAATGAGCAGTTCTTC
14	TRBD1	TRBV30	TRBJ1-5	many	CAWRMTGRNQPQHF	TGTGCCTGGAGGATGACAGGGCGCAATCAGCCCCAGCATTTT
15	TRBD1	TRBV15	TRBJ1-5	NA	CATSRGGQSLGPQHF	TGTGCCACCAGCAGAGGGGGACAGTCCCTTGGGCCCCAGCATTTT
17	TRBD1	TRBV27	TRBJ2-5	NA	CASSTRQGAPQGETQYF	TGTGCCAGCAGCACCCGACAGGGTGCTCCGCAAGGGGAGACCCAGTACTTC
16	TRBD2	TRBV27	TRBJ2-7	NA	CASSLVPSGSIYEQYF	TGTGCCAGCAGTTTGGTCCCTAGCGGGAGTATCTACGAGCAGTACTTC
13	NA	TRBV9	TRBJ2-1	NA	CASSVDPTYEQFF	TGTGCCAGCAGCGTAGACCCTACCTATGAGCAGTTCTTC
14	NA	TRBV6-6	TRBJ2-2	NA	CASSRGRDTGELFF	TGTGCCAGCAGTCGAGGGAGAGACACCGGGGAGCTGTTTTTT
15	TRBD2	TRBV7-2	TRBJ2-1	NA	CASSLTSGRGGEQFF	TGTGCCAGCAGCTTAACTAGCGGGAGGGGGGGTGAGCAGTTCTTC
12	NA	TRBV6-6	TRBJ1-2	NA	CASSTQGHGYTF	TGTGCCAGCAGTACCCAGGGTCACGGCTACACCTTC